One TCR beta chain is described in this entry. This sample is part of a study of blood T cells in healthy people across ages. Trimming cost V 8 bases and J 0 bases, with 10 bases left between them. Germline V gene lookup returns CDR1 SQVTM and CDR2 ANQGSEA. This CDR3 is 12 amino acids long. Per-sample yields of isolated PBMCs were at least 6 million. With each sample, at least 5 micrograms of total RNA were extracted. It was with a sample-barcoded 5' primer and a J-beta primer mix that a second PCR of roughly 6 to 11 cycles was run. TCRdb reanalysed the 5' RACE reads using MiXCR and keeps one entry per CDR3 protein. The table includes over a million distinct CDR3 sequences, more than 40% detected once.

This clonotype was obtained from a woman aged 60-75 years in good health. This chain joins TRBV29-1 and TRBJ2-5; D is undetermined. The sequenced material came from blood. The DNA for the CDR3 is TGCAGCACTATCCCTTACCAAGAGACCCAGTACTTC. It codes for CSTIPYQETQYF.